The present TCR beta chain was sequenced within a study of blood T cell repertoires in COVID-19. About the research overall: From the United States, Italy and Spain came samples of acute and convalescent COVID-19. T cells, B-cell-depleted T cells, or PBMCs provided the cDNA or gDNA that served as material.

V lost 6 bases to trimming and J lost 7 bases; unmatched junction nucleotides: 17. The germline CDR1 and CDR2 sequences are SNHLY and FYNNEI. The CDR3 is made up of 17 amino acids. Per the original data handling: It was from reference gene primer amplification that nucleated cell counts were estimated. Using immunoSEQ multiplex PCR, the repertoire was profiled, and TCRdb retains in-frame clones only, with some absent. V and J calls and clone size are copied from that table; D and trimming were computed from the DNA. The data hold tens of thousands of clones, with about nine tenths observed a single time.

Source material: peripheral blood. The chain uses TRBV2 and TRBJ1-4; 7 nucleotides align to TRBD1. This receptor was taken from a woman aged 80 or over with acute or convalescent COVID-19. The chain's CDR3 is CASREPELDREGEKLFF. CDR3 in DNA: TGTGCCAGCAGAGAGCCCGAACTAGACAGGGAAGGTGAAAAACTGTTTTTT.